This T cell receptor beta chain was captured by sequencing in a study of OX40 agonist ivuxolimab in advanced cancers. Trimming cost V 0 bases and J 4 bases; bases outside gene matches: 8. CDR1 is SGHAT, CDR2 FQNNGV, per germline. There are 16 residues in the CDR3. The data were produced by immunoSEQ multiplex PCR, yet TCRdb's version contains in-frame clones alone and is incomplete. The sample contains fewer than 85,000 clones, about 92% of which appear only once. It was autoimmune disease history or systemic immunosuppression that excluded patients. This TCR derives from an adult with an advanced solid tumor such as melanoma, head and neck, liver or kidney cancer. The rearrangement uses TRBV11-2 and TRBJ1-2; 7 nucleotides line up with TRBD1. Sample: CD4+ or CD8+ T cells sorted from blood, taken in a trial of the OX40 agonist ivuxolimab. The CDR3 nucleotides are TGTGCCAGCAGCTTAGAACCGGCAGGGGGAGGCTATGGCTACACCTTC. Translating gives CASSLEPAGGGYGYTF.